A selection of T cell receptor beta chains follows, all from one sample in a study of blood T cell repertoires in COVID-19. Produced via immunoSEQ multiplex PCR; TCRdb's table is partial and in-frame only. This sample has tens of thousands of clones, with 84% found just once. Sequenced input: peripheral blood. These receptors originate from a man aged 60-69 years with COVID-19, enrolled during active disease. Each CDR3 is given with its conserved first and last residue. The D gene is left open where the match is weak. The size field is filled for only some rows; it gives once, few, many or a size class.

j_call	v_call	d_call	clone_size	cdr3_nt	cdr3_aa
TRBJ1-4	TRBV15	-	few	TGTGCCACCAGCAGAGATTCGGGGGGTAAACTGTTTTTT	CATSRDSGGKLFF
TRBJ2-7	TRBV6-5	TRBD1	-	TGTGCCAGCAGTTACTTTCGGGGACAGGGGGCCCACGAGCAGTACTTC	CASSYFRGQGAHEQYF
TRBJ2-3	TRBV6-5	-	-	TGTGCCAGCAGCCGCCAGGGCACAGATACGCAGTATTTT	CASSRQGTDTQYF
TRBJ2-2	TRBV13	-	-	TGTGCCAGCAGCTCTAAGGAACAGGGTGGTATGGACACCGGGGAGCTGTTTTTT	CASSSKEQGGMDTGELFF
TRBJ2-7	TRBV28	TRBD2	-	TGTGCCAGCAGTTTTATCACTAGCGGGGCCTACGAGCAGTACTTC	CASSFITSGAYEQYF
TRBJ2-1	TRBV7-2	TRBD2	-	TGTGCCAGCAAGCTAGCGGGAGGGCCGGGAGGGGGTAGTGAGCAGTTCTTC	CASKLAGGPGGGSEQFF
TRBJ1-6	TRBV5-1	-	-	TGCGCCAGCAGCGGACGACTGGGCAGGGGTTATTCACCCCTCCACTTT	CASSGRLGRGYSPLHF
TRBJ1-2	TRBV7-3	TRBD1	once	TGTGCCAGCAGCCCACTCGGGGCGGTGAACAGGGGGGCCTATGGCTACACCTTC	CASSPLGAVNRGAYGYTF
TRBJ1-3	TRBV14	TRBD1	-	TGTGCCAGCAGCCGGGGGACAGCTTCAGGAAACACCATATATTTT	CASSRGTASGNTIYF
TRBJ2-2	TRBV9	-	-	TGTGCCAGCAGCGATCACCGGGACAAGAACACCGGGGAGCTGTTTTTT	CASSDHRDKNTGELFF
TRBJ1-2	TRBV2	-	-	TGTGCCAGCAGTTCCCGGGGTGGGGTGGGTGACTATGGCTACACCTTC	CASSSRGGVGDYGYTF
TRBJ2-1	TRBV30	-	-	TGTGCCTGGAGTGTCTCGGGAAATGAGCAGTTCTTC	CAWSVSGNEQFF
TRBJ2-1	TRBV2	TRBD2	-	TGTGCCAGCAGACCAACTAGCGGGAGGAATGAGCAGTTCTTC	CASRPTSGRNEQFF
TRBJ2-3	TRBV6-5	TRBD2	-	TGTGCCAGCGGCCGGCTAGCGGAGGGAGATACGCAGTATTTT	CASGRLAEGDTQYF
TRBJ2-1	TRBV5-1	TRBD1	-	TGCGCCAGCAGCTTCGCCGGACAGGGATATGAGCAGTTCTTC	CASSFAGQGYEQFF
TRBJ1-4	TRBV4-2	TRBD1	-	TGTGCCAGCAGCCAGCCCACAGGGGGACGCGAAAAACTGTTTTTT	CASSQPTGGREKLFF
TRBJ1-6	TRBV9	TRBD1	once	TGTGCCAGCAGCGTTAGCGGGACAGGGCTTGGTTCACCCCTCCACTTT	CASSVSGTGLGSPLHF
TRBJ2-7	TRBV5-4	TRBD1	-	TGTGCCAGCAGCCTGGGACAGTCCTCCTACGAGCAGTACTTC	CASSLGQSSYEQYF
TRBJ1-5	TRBV30	-	-	TGTGCCTGGAGTGTAGCTGCTAGCAATCAGCCCCAGCATTTT	CAWSVAASNQPQHF
TRBJ1-1	TRBV12-5	-	-	TGTGCTAGTGGCGTCCTCGCGGGTTCTGAAGCTTTCTTT	CASGVLAGSEAFF
TRBJ1-1	TRBV7-6	-	-	TGTGCCAGCAGCCCCATAAAGGGGACATCTGAAGCTTTCTTT	CASSPIKGTSEAFF
TRBJ1-3	TRBV9	-	few	TGTGCCAGCAGCGAACGGAGCTCTGGAAACACCATATATTTT	CASSERSSGNTIYF
TRBJ2-7	TRBV5-1	-	-	TGCGCCAGCAGGCATGGGGGCGCCTACGAGCAGTACTTC	CASRHGGAYEQYF
TRBJ2-7	TRBV6-5	TRBD1	-	TGTGCCAGCAGTCCAACGGACAGGGGGTACGAGCAGTACTTC	CASSPTDRGYEQYF
TRBJ1-3	TRBV10-3	TRBD1	-	TGTGCCATCAGTGAGTCTCCGGGACAGGCATCTGGAAACACCATATATTTT	CAISESPGQASGNTIYF
TRBJ1-4	TRBV6-6	-	-	TGTGCCAGCCGGGCGGAGAGGGCTAATGAAAAACTGTTTTTT	CASRAERANEKLFF
TRBJ2-1	TRBV19	-	-	TGTGCCAGTAGTACCCCCGGGGGAAGGAATGAGCAGTTCTTC	CASSTPGGRNEQFF
TRBJ2-7	TRBV7-6	-	-	TGTGCCAGCAGCTTAGTGAGCCAGGGATCGGGTGAGCAGTACTTC	CASSLVSQGSGEQYF
TRBJ1-1	TRBV21-1	-	-	TGTGCCAGCAGCAAGAAGGGACCAGGGGGCACTGAAGCTTTCTTT	CASSKKGPGGTEAFF
TRBJ2-6	TRBV6-1	-	-	TGTGCCAGCAGTGAAGGCAGTTCTGGGGCCAACGTCCTGACTTTC	CASSEGSSGANVLTF
TRBJ1-1	TRBV7-9	TRBD1	-	TGTGCCAGCAGCTTACTAGGACAGGGCCCCGTGAACACTGAAGCTTTCTTT	CASSLLGQGPVNTEAFF
TRBJ1-3	TRBV7-6	TRBD1	few	TGTGCCAGCAGCCTGGGACAGCTCCAACTCTCTGGAAACACCATATATTTT	CASSLGQLQLSGNTIYF
TRBJ2-1	TRBV6-1	TRBD1	-	TGTGCCAGCAGTGAGGAGGAGTCAGGGGGCATCAATGAGCAGTTCTTC	CASSEEESGGINEQFF
TRBJ2-7	TRBV5-1	-	few	TGCGCCAGCAGCACTGACAGGTACGGCGAGCAGTACTTC	CASSTDRYGEQYF
TRBJ2-1	TRBV4-1	TRBD2	-	TGCGCCAGCAGCCAAGTTTGGCGGGAGGGCCTGGGCTCCTACAATGAGCAGTTCTTC	CASSQVWREGLGSYNEQFF
TRBJ1-1	TRBV7-6	TRBD1	-	TGTGCCAGCAGCTTATTAGGGACAGGGGTCCTTCAGAACACTGAAGCTTTCTTT	CASSLLGTGVLQNTEAFF
TRBJ2-3	TRBV12-3/TRBV12-4	-	-	TGTGCCAGCAGAGGGGCGGCAGATACGCAGTATTTT	CASRGAADTQYF